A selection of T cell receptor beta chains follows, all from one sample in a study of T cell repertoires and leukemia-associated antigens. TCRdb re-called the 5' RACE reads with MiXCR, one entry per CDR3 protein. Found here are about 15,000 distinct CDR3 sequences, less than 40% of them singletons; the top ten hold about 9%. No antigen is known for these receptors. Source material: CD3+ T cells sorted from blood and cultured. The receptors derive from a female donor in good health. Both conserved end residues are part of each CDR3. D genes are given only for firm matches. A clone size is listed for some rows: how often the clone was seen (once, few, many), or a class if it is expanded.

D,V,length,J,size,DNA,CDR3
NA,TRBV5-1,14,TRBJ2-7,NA,TGCGCCAGCAGCCATAGGACGTATAACCACGAGCAGTACTTC,CASSHRTYNHEQYF
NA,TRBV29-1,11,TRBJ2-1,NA,TGCAGCTTGGGGCTAGCAAATGAGCAGTTCTTC,CSLGLANEQFF
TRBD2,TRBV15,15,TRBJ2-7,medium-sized,TGTGCCACCAGCAGAGTCGGCGGGAGGGTGTACGAGCAGTACTTC,CATSRVGGRVYEQYF
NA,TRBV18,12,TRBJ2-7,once,TGTGCCAGCTCACCACTAAGGGACGAGCAGTACTTC,CASSPLRDEQYF
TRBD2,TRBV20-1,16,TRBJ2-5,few,TGCAGTGCGGATAGGCCCTCAGCGGGGAGTCAAGAGACCCAGTACTTC,CSADRPSAGSQETQYF
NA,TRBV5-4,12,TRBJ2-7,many,TGTGCCAGCAGCTTGGGGGCCTACGAGCAGTACTTC,CASSLGAYEQYF
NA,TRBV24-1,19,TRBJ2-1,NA,TGTGCCACCAGTGATGGGGCCCCGCATGGCGGAGGGCCGGCGTTTGAGCAGTTCTTC,CATSDGAPHGGGPAFEQFF
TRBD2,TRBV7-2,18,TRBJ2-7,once,TGTGCCAGCAGCTTAGGCCCTAGCGGGAGGTTGGTGAGCAACGAGCAGTACTTC,CASSLGPSGRLVSNEQYF
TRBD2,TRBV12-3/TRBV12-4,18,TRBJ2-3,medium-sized,TGTGCCAGCAGCCCCGAGGCTAGCGGGAGGCCCTCCCCAGATACGCAGTATTTT,CASSPEASGRPSPDTQYF
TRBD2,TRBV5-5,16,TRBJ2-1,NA,TGTGCCAGCAGCCTAGGGACTAGCGGGAGGCAGGGGGAGCAGTTCTTC,CASSLGTSGRQGEQFF
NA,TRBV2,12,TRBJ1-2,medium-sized,TGTGCCAGCAAGGAACAGCCTCCGGGCTACACCTTC,CASKEQPPGYTF
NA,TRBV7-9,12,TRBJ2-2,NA,TGTGCCAGCAGCTTAATCTTCGGGGAGCTGTTTTTT,CASSLIFGELFF
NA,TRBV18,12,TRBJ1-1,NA,TGTGCCAGCTCACCAGATTCGGGGAGAGCTTTCTTT,CASSPDSGRAFF
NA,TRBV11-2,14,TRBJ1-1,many,TGTGCCAGCAGCTTAGAGCCAGTGAACACTGAAGCTTTCTTT,CASSLEPVNTEAFF
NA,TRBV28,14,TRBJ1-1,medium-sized,TGTGCCAGCAGTTGGGGTCCGGACCACACTGAAGCTTTCTTT,CASSWGPDHTEAFF
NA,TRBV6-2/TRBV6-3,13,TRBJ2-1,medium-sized,TGTGCCAGCAGCCCGGGAGCGCACAATGAGCAGTTCTTC,CASSPGAHNEQFF
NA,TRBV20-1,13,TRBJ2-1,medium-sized,TGCAGTGCTAGAACGGACAGATACAATGAGCAGTTCTTC,CSARTDRYNEQFF
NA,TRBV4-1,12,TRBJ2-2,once,TGCGCCAGCAGCCGGGGCACCGGGGAGCTGTTTTTT,CASSRGTGELFF
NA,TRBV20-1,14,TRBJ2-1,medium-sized,TGCAGTGCTAGGGGGGCGGGAGATCTTAATGAGCAGTTCTTC,CSARGAGDLNEQFF
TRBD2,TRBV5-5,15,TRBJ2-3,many,TGTGCCAGCAGCCCGAGCGGGAGATTCTCAGATACGCAGTATTTT,CASSPSGRFSDTQYF
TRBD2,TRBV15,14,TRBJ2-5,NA,TGTGCGACAAGCAGTCGGACTAGCGTTGAGACCCAGTACTTC,CATSSRTSVETQYF
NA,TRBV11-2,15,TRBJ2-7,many,TGTGCCAGCAGCTTAGGCCAGCTATTCCGCTACGAGCAGTACTTC,CASSLGQLFRYEQYF
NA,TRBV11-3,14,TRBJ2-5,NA,TGTGCCAGCAGCTTAGGAGGGGGCCAAGAGACCCAGTACTTC,CASSLGGGQETQYF
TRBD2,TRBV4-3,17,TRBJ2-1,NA,TGCGCCAGCAGCCTCACTCCTAGCGGGAGCCACCTTGGTGAGCAGTTCTTC,CASSLTPSGSHLGEQFF
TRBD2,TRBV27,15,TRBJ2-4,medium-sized,TGTGCCAGCGGAACTAGCGGGATGACAAAAAACATTCAGTACTTC,CASGTSGMTKNIQYF
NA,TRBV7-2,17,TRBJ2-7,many,TGTGCCAGCAGCTTAGAGTATTCCCGGGCCCCTTCCTACGAGCAGTACTTC,CASSLEYSRAPSYEQYF
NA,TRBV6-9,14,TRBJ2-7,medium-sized,TGTGCCTTCCCTGGACAGCCTGGCTCCTACGAGCAGTACTTC,CAFPGQPGSYEQYF
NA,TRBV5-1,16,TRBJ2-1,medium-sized,TGCGCCAGCAGCTACCGTAGCGGTAGCTCCTACAATGAGCAGTTCTTC,CASSYRSGSSYNEQFF
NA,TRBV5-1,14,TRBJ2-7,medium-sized,TGCGCCAGCAGCGCCCAAGACGGAACCTACGAGCAGTACTTC,CASSAQDGTYEQYF
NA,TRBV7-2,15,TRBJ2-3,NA,TGTGCCAGCAGCTCGGATCGGGGGATCACAGATACGCAGTATTTT,CASSSDRGITDTQYF
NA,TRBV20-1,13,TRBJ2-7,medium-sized,TGCAGTGCTAGATTCGCCTCGGACTACGAGCAGTACTTC,CSARFASDYEQYF
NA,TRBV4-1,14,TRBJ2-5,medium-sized,TGCGCCAGCAGCCAAGACAGAATAAAAGAGACCCAGTACTTC,CASSQDRIKETQYF
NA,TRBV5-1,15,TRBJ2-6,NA,TGCGCCGGCAGCTCACAGGGTCTTGGGGCCAACGTCCTGACTTTC,CAGSSQGLGANVLTF
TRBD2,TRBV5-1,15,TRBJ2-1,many,TGCGCCAGCAGCTCAGCCGGGACTAGCGGCAATGAGCAGTTCTTC,CASSSAGTSGNEQFF
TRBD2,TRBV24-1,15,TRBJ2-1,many,TGTGCCACCAGTGATGGCCAGCGGGAGGTGGGTGAGCAGTTCTTC,CATSDGQREVGEQFF
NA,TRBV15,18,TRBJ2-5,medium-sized,TGTGCCACCAGCAGGCATCAGGGAACTCTTAACGTCCAAGAGACCCAGTACTTC,CATSRHQGTLNVQETQYF
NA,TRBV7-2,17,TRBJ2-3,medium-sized,TGTGCCAGCAGCTTGGTCCCCGGGGGAATAGGCACAGATACGCAGTATTTT,CASSLVPGGIGTDTQYF
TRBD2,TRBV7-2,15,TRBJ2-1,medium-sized,TGTGCCAGCAGCTTACTAGCGGGAGTTAGCAATGAGCAGTTCTTC,CASSLLAGVSNEQFF
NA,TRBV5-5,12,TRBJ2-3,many,TGTGCCAGCAGCTTCAGGTTCGATACGCAGTATTTT,CASSFRFDTQYF
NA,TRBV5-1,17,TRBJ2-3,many,TGCGCCAGCAGCTTGATTTTTGCGGGAACGAGCACAGATACGCAGTATTTT,CASSLIFAGTSTDTQYF
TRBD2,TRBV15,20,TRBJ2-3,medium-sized,TGTGCCACCAGCAGAGCCCGGGACACTAGAGGACTAGCGGACACAGATACGCAGTATTTT,CATSRARDTRGLADTDTQYF
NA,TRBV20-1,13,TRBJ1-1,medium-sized,TGCAGTGCTAGGGACGTAGATGGAACTGAAGCTTTCTTT,CSARDVDGTEAFF